The 13 T cell receptor beta chains listed next were all sequenced from one sample in a study of PD-L1 blockade in urothelial cancer. Repertoires were generated with immunoSEQ multiplex PCR, while TCRdb's copy carries only in-frame clones and drops some. The repertoire has tens of thousands of clones, about 83% of them found once; the top ten carry 9.2%. Specified time point: pretreatment peripheral blood. The sample in question was PBMCs, obtained around atezolizumab (anti-PD-L1) treatment. The receptors were gathered from a woman in her seventies with urothelial cancer.

The chain recombines TRBV19 with TRBJ1-5, with TRBD1 matching 7 bases. V trimming: 7 bases; J trimming: 2 bases; junction bases outside the gene matches: 5. This CDR3 is 14 amino acids long. CDR1 is LNHDA, CDR2 SQIVND, per germline (reference sequence). This chain's CDR3 is CASKRQGGNQPQHF. CDR3 in DNA: TGTGCCAGTAAAAGACAGGGCGGCAATCAGCCCCAGCATTTT.

The rearrangement joins TRBV9 to TRBJ1-3; tentatively, D is TRBD1 (6 bases). The CDR3 sequence is 15 residues long. V was pared by 4 bases and J by 8 bases, with 19 bases between. Germline V gene data show CDR1 as SGDLS and CDR2 as YYNGEE. The CDR3 spells CASSTRDTERDTIYF. In nucleotides, the CDR3 is TGTGCCAGCAGCACCCGGGACACCGAACGGGACACCATATATTTT.

The rearrangement links TRBV29-1 to TRBJ2-5; 7 bases are a match to TRBD2. The CDR3 extends over 14 amino acids. Germline V gives CDR1 SQVTM, CDR2 ANQGSEA. Germline trimming cut 2 bases from V and 1 base from J; bases unmatched to any gene: 4. Written as DNA, the CDR3 is TGCAGCGTTGAACTTGGACTAGGCCAAGAGACCCAGTACTTC. Translating it yields CSVELGLGQETQYF.

The chain couples TRBV7-9 to TRBJ1-2; the match to TRBD1 covers 10 bases. V lost 5 bases, J lost 4 bases, and 4 bases stayed unmatched. Germline loops: CDR1 SEHNR, CDR2 FQNEAQ (reference sequence). CDR3 length: 14 amino acids. DNA for the CDR3: TGTGCCAGCAGCGAGACAGGGGGCGCCTATGGCTACACCTTC. Translated, it gives CASSETGGAYGYTF.

The chain uses TRBV10-2 and TRBJ1-1; possible D gene TRBD1, 6 bases. This CDR3 has 14 amino acids. Germline V gives CDR1 WSHSY, CDR2 SAAADI. The V and J ends lost 4 bases and 4 bases respectively, with 13 bases between them. CDR3 loop: CASSVVRGGTEAFF. Here the CDR3 DNA reads TGCGCCAGCAGTGTCGTTAGGGGGGGCACTGAAGCTTTCTTT.

The CDR3: CASSGQGSPYGYTF. For the CDR3, the DNA is TGTGCCAGCAGCGGACAGGGTAGTCCCTATGGCTACACCTTC. The chain couples TRBV5-6 to TRBJ1-2; 8 nucleotides agree with TRBD1. Trimming removed 4 bases from V and 4 bases from J; junction bases left unmatched: 6. CDR3 length: 14 amino acids. Germline CDR1 is SGHDT and CDR2 is YYEEEE.

This clone has just a few counts. This chain joins TRBV5-1 and TRBJ2-7; TRBD2 might be the D (6 bases). Germline CDR1 SGHRS, CDR2 YFSETQ. V lost 3 bases and J 2 bases, leaving 21 bases between the germline ends. This CDR3 has 17 residues. CDR3 sequence: CASSSHVSRDSPYEQYF. As DNA, the CDR3 is TGCGCCAGCAGCTCTCATGTCTCGCGGGACTCGCCCTACGAGCAGTACTTC.

This clone was seen once. CDR3 sequence (DNA): TGTGCCAGCAGCTTGTTAGGACAGGGAAATGAGCAGTTCTTC. Translated, it gives CASSLLGQGNEQFF. The rearrangement joins TRBV7-2 to TRBJ2-1; 8 nucleotides align to TRBD1. The germline V gene encodes CDR1 SGHTA and CDR2 FQGNSA. The CDR3 length is 14 residues. V trimming: 3 bases; J trimming: 7 bases; junction bases outside the gene matches: 5.

The chain recombines TRBV5-1 with TRBJ2-3; possible D gene TRBD2, 5 bases. Germline V CDR1 and CDR2: SGHRS, YFSETQ. V gave up 0 bases and J gave up 4 bases, with 15 bases separating them. The CDR3 consists of 16 residues. The CDR3 loop reads CASSLAATLEADTQYF. CDR3 nucleotide sequence: TGCGCCAGCAGCTTGGCCGCAACACTAGAAGCAGATACGCAGTATTTT. The full variable domain, its missing parts supplied by reference TRBV5-1 and TRBJ2-3, is KAGVTQTPRYLIKTRGQQVTLSCSPISGHRSVSWYQQTPGQGLQFLFEYFSETQRNKGNFPGRFSGRQFSNSRSEMNVSTLELGDSALYLCASSLAATLEADTQYFGPGTRLTVL.

The CDR3 loop reads CASSSQTGVKTQYF. CDR3 DNA: TGTGCCAGCAGCTCCCAAACAGGGGTTAAGACCCAGTACTTC. V is TRBV7-2 and J is TRBJ2-5; 7 nucleotides line up with TRBD1. The CDR3 runs to 14 residues. In germline, CDR1 is SGHTA, CDR2 FQGNSA. Trimming at V came to 4 bases and at J to 6 bases, leaving 8 bases not matched to a gene.

Only a few counts were recorded for this clone. The J gene is TRBJ1-1, the V gene TRBV5-1; a weak D match, TRBD1 (6 bases). V shed 4 bases and J shed 1 base, with 14 bases lying between them. Per germline, CDR1 SGHRS and CDR2 YFSETQ. CDR3 length: 15 residues. In DNA, the CDR3 is TGCGCCAGCAGCCCGGTGGGGGCCAGGAACACTGAAGCTTTCTTT. It codes for CASSPVGARNTEAFF.

This clone was picked up one time. The chain combines TRBV25-1 with TRBJ2-4, with D possibly TRBD2 on 7 matching bases. The CDR3 is 16 residues long. Germline lookup yields CDR1 MGHDK and CDR2 SYGVNS. Deletions cut 1 base from V and 3 bases from J, with 13 bases between. CDR3: CASSEWGGADKNIQYF. The DNA of the CDR3 is TGTGCCAGCAGTGAATGGGGGGGGGCGGACAAAAACATTCAGTACTTC.

In the case of this clone: The junction does not match germline at one end; this may be a read error. This chain links TRBV11-3 with TRBJ2-7; 9 bases fit TRBD1. This CDR3 region has 13 residues. The germline V gene has CDR1 SGHNT and CDR2 YENEEA. The DNA for the CDR3 is TGTGCCAGCAGTTTAGGGACAGGGCGCGAGCAGTACTTC. Its translation: CASSLGTGREQYF.